This passage covers 9 T cell receptor beta chains from one sample sequenced in a study of blood T cell repertoires in COVID-19. Libraries were prepared by immunoSEQ multiplex PCR; TCRdb keeps only in-frame clonotypes and omits some of them. Of 91,000 or so clones in the sample, about 86% were seen once. Sequenced input: peripheral blood. All receptors derive from an older woman in a cohort sampled during active or convalescent COVID-19.

This chain joins TRBV2 and TRBJ2-7; the match to TRBD2 covers 10 bases. V lost 11 bases and J lost 2; bases outside the gene matches: 6. Germline V gene sequence: CDR1 SNHLY, CDR2 FYNNEI. This CDR3 is built from 13 residues. The CDR3 sequence: CASSGGAAYEQYF. CDR3 in DNA: TGTGCCTCCAGCGGGGGGGCGGCCTACGAGCAGTACTTC. Drawing the rest from reference TRBV2 and TRBJ2-7, the complete variable domain is EPEVTQTPSHQVTQMGQEVILRCVPISNHLYFYWYRQILGQKVEFLVSFYNNEISEKSEIFDDQFSVERPDGSNFTLKIRSTKLEDSAMYFCASSGGAAYEQYFGPGTRLTVT.

DNA for the CDR3: TGCGCCAGCAGCAATCCGGGACTAGCGGGAGGGGCGGAGACCCAGTACTTC. Its protein is CASSNPGLAGGAETQYF. The rearrangement links TRBV5-1 to TRBJ2-5, with 16 bases lining up with TRBD2. The CDR3 length is 17 residues. From germline, CDR1 is SGHRS and CDR2 YFSETQ. J was trimmed by 5 bases and V by 4 bases; bases with no gene match: 8.

The chain couples TRBV6-6 to TRBJ2-3, with unresolved D. V lost 2 bases, J lost 2 bases, and 8 bases lay in between. Germline V CDR1 and CDR2: MNHNY, SVGAGI (reference sequence). This CDR3 comprises 14 residues. CDR3 nucleotides: TGTGCCAGCAGTTACCTTAGAGTCACAGATACGCAGTATTTT. Its translation: CASSYLRVTDTQYF.

V is TRBV30 and J is TRBJ1-3; TRBD1 is a possible D gene (6 bases). Germline V gene lookup returns CDR1 GTSNPN and CDR2 SVGIG (reference sequence). The CDR3 is made up of 12 amino acids. The V gene lost 4 bases and the J gene lost 3 bases, with 7 bases spanning the gap. The CDR3 nucleotides are TGTGCCTGGACGACAGGTGGAAACACCATATATTTT. The encoded protein is CAWTTGGNTIYF.

This chain uses TRBV11-3 with TRBJ2-3; 11 bases line up with TRBD2. This CDR3 region has 16 residues. V was clipped by 6 bases and J by 1 base; unmatched bases: 6. Germline assignment: CDR1 SGHNT and CDR2 YENEEA. The CDR3: CASSTGTSGGTDTQYF. The CDR3 region has the DNA TGTGCCAGCAGTACCGGGACTAGCGGAGGCACAGATACGCAGTATTTT.

This clone was seen just once. The chain couples TRBV6-6 to TRBJ2-7, with TRBD2 identical over 7 bases. This CDR3 contains 11 residues. Germline values: CDR1 MNHNY, CDR2 SVGAGI (reference sequence). Trimming cost V 4 bases and J 11 bases; bases outside gene matches: 5. The CDR3 region is CASSLAGVKYF. CDR3 sequence (DNA): TGTGCCAGCAGTTTGGCGGGGGTTAAGTACTTC.

This clone occurred once. This chain uses TRBV25-1 with TRBJ2-7, with 8 bases lining up with TRBD2. This CDR3 has 16 amino acids. V lost 6 bases and J lost 3; bases outside the gene matches: 13. The germline V gene has CDR1 MGHDK and CDR2 SYGVNS. The CDR3 sequence is CASRGTTSGPDYEQYF. CDR3 in DNA: TGTGCCAGCAGGGGGACCACTAGCGGCCCGGACTACGAGCAGTACTTC.

This clone appeared a few times. The V call is TRBV4-1, the J call TRBJ2-2; tentatively, D is TRBD1 (5 bases). The V gene's germline CDR1 is MGHRA and CDR2 YSYEKL. Trimming took off 1 base at V and 3 bases at J, with 12 bases between the two ends. There are 16 residues in the CDR3. The CDR3 protein is CASSQGGRVDTGELFF. In DNA, the CDR3 is TGCGCCAGCAGCCAAGGTGGCAGGGTGGACACCGGGGAGCTGTTTTTT.

This clone appeared a single time. V and J are TRBV2 and TRBJ1-1; tentative D call: TRBD1 (5 bases). The germline V gene encodes CDR1 SNHLY and CDR2 FYNNEI. Trimming left V 2 bases short and J 6 bases short, with 16 bases between. CDR3 length: 15 amino acids. Here the CDR3 reads CASSENWGSGSEAFF. CDR3 DNA sequence: TGTGCCAGCAGTGAAAACTGGGGCTCCGGTTCTGAAGCTTTCTTT.